This T cell receptor beta chain was found in a study of identical twins. Each CDR3 protein gets one entry after TCRdb re-called the 5' RACE reads with MiXCR. The sample consists of 1.5 million to 2 million distinct CDR3 sequences, more than 30% of them appearing once. Losses at the gene ends were 7 bases for V and 11 bases for J; bases not matched to a gene: 24. From germline, CDR1 is SGDLS and CDR2 YYNGEE. This CDR3 is built from 17 residues. The sequenced sample consisted of cord blood. The receptor comes from a newborn girl in good health. The chain combines TRBV9 with TRBJ2-5, with 9 bases identical to TRBD1. The CDR3 DNA is TGTGCCAGCGGAACTATACCGGGACAGGGAAGCCCCAATGAGCAGTACTTC. Translated: CASGTIPGQGSPNEQYF. Using reference TRBV9 and TRBJ2-5 for the parts outside the CDR3, the full variable domain is DSGVTQTPKHLITATGQRVTLRCSPRSGDLSVYWYQQSLDQGLQFLIQYYNGEERAKGNILERFSAQQFPDLHSELNLSSLELGDSALYFCASGTIPGQGSPNEQYFGPGTRLLVL.